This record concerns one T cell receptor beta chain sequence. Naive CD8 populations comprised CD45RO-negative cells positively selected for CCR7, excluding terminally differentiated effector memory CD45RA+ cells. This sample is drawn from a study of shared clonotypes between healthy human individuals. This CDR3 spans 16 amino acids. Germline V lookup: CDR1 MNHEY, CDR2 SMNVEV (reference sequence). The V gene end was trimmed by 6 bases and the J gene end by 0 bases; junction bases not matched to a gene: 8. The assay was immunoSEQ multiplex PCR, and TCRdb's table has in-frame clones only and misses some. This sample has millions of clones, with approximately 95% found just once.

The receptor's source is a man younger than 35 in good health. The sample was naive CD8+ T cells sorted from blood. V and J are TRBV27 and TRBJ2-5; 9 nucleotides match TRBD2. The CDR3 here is CASSLWASGDQETQYF. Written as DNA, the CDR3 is TGTGCCAGCAGCCTCTGGGCTAGCGGGGACCAAGAGACCCAGTACTTC.